This TCR beta chain was identified in a study of control samples from healthy donors and cancer patients. This clone appeared a single time. Sequenced by immunoSEQ multiplex PCR; TCRdb stores in-frame clones only, minus some. The sample has over 75,000 clones, roughly nine tenths seen once. Trimming stripped 7 bases from V and 7 bases from J, with 11 bases between. The CDR3 spans 13 residues. The germline gives CDR1 LGHNT, CDR2 FRNRAP. Material for sequencing was blood. The receptor comes from a man aged 25-45 years in good health. The V and J genes are TRBV12-5 and TRBJ1-6; D is uncertain. CDR3 nucleotide sequence: TGTGCTAGTGCAAGATCGGTGAATTCACCCCTCCACTTT. It translates to CASARSVNSPLHF.